The TCR beta chain described here comes from a study of shared clonotypes between healthy human individuals. Study background: Three CD4 naive, three CD4 memory, two CD8 naive and one CD8 memory plate were used per donor. General study results and limits: Naive CD4 clonotypes overlapped across several donors at around 5%. When compared with the clonotypes that were shared by all four sorted-subset donors, the non-shared clonotypes turned out to have lower generation probabilities.

As regards this clone: Its specificity is unknown.

Clones were read by immunoSEQ multiplex PCR, and TCRdb kept only the in-frame ones, dropping some. The sample consists of over a million clones, around 78% of them appearing once. Sequencing input: memory CD4+ T cells from PBMCs. Stated subset: CD45RA-negative fraction. The receptor's source is a man younger than 30 in good health. Some clones in this sample may be carry-over from other donors' samples.

The CDR3 DNA sequence: TGTGCCAGCAGCATTAGACAGGGAGGGGACACCGGGGAGCTGTTTTTT. This sequence encodes CASSIRQGGDTGELFF. J is TRBJ2-2 and V is TRBV7-9; the D call may be TRBD1 or TRBD2 (7 bases each). The CDR3 consists of 16 residues. Germline values: CDR1 SEHNR, CDR2 FQNEAQ (reference sequence). Trimming removed 5 bases from V and 3 bases from J, with 16 bases in between.